This paragraph reports one T cell receptor (beta chain). The antigen remains undetermined. Other DNA sequences from this sample encode an identical CDR3 as well. The data were obtained in a study of shared clonotypes between healthy human individuals. On the study more broadly: Each donor's CD8 memory used one plate, CD8 naive two, each CD4 subset three. General study results and limits: Clonotypes not shared had lower generation probabilities than those common to all four donors.

The germline gives CDR1 SGHRS, CDR2 YFSETQ. This CDR3 has 15 residues. V was pared by 0 bases and J by 4 bases, with 1 base of the junction left unmatched. Profiled with immunoSEQ multiplex PCR; TCRdb holds only in-frame clones, not every one. Of under 600,000 clones in the sample, around 97% were seen once. Healthy adults negative for HIV, lacking recent acute infections or vaccinations, served as donors. Splitting the CD4+ cells yielded a CD45RA+ naive subset and a CD45RA-negative memory subset. This TCR was recovered from a woman aged 30 to 39 in good health. Material: naive CD4+ T cells sorted from blood. Regarding subset: CD45RA+ positively selected. The rearrangement joins TRBV5-1 to TRBJ2-1; the match to TRBD2 covers 10 bases. DNA of the CDR3: TGCGCCAGCAGCTTGGCTAGCGGGAGTTACAATGAGCAGTTCTTC. This sequence encodes CASSLASGSYNEQFF.